One T cell receptor (beta chain) is described in this entry. Its antigen is currently unknown. This entry is derived from a study of T cell responses to AZD1222 COVID-19 vaccine. This table comes from immunoSEQ multiplex PCR, and its TCRdb copy is limited to in-frame clones, with some not included. The sample lists 30,000 to 40,000 clones; approximately 90% were seen once. This CDR3 contains 14 residues. The germline V gene encodes CDR1 MNHNS and CDR2 SASEGT. Trimming cost V 3 bases and J 4 bases, with 12 bases left between them. Study-wide results and limits: It was only a handful of AZD1222 recipients who were seropositive at baseline. Clonal diversity was possibly underestimated; the donors were predominantly white British and more often female.

The clonotype comes from an adult who received the AZD1222 COVID-19 vaccine. Sequencing was performed on peripheral blood, taken 28 days after the second AZD1222 dose. The chain combines TRBV6-1 with TRBJ1-1; D perhaps matches TRBD1 (6 bases). The CDR3 protein is CASSDRGKGTEAFF. Written as DNA, the CDR3 is TGTGCCAGCAGTGATAGGGGGAAGGGCACTGAAGCTTTCTTT.